This passage covers 26 T cell receptor beta chains from one sample sequenced in a study of shared clonotypes between healthy human individuals. Assay: immunoSEQ multiplex PCR; the TCRdb copy retains only in-frame clones and omits some. The sample lists some 2,000,000 clones, almost 96% occurring once. The sequenced sample was naive CD4+ T cells sorted from blood. Subset described: CD45RA+ positively selected. The receptors were sampled from a man younger than 35 in good health.

This chain joins TRBV10-3 and TRBJ2-7; D gene ambiguous. V was shortened by 4 bases and J by 2 bases, with 12 bases between the two germline ends. CDR3 size: 14 residues. Germline lookup yields CDR1 ENHRY and CDR2 SYGVKD. The CDR3 bases are TGTGCCATCAGTGGCCTCGGTGGGGCCTACGAGCAGTACTTC. It is translated as CAISGLGGAYEQYF.

The chain joins TRBV11-2 to TRBJ2-3, with TRBD2 matching over 10 bases. In germline, CDR1 is SGHAT, CDR2 FQNNGV. Trimming took 5 bases from V and 0 from J; bases not matched to a gene: 2. This CDR3 is built from 15 residues. CDR3 nucleotide sequence: TGTGCCAGCAGCCCTAGCGGGAGAAGCACAGATACGCAGTATTTT. Its protein product is CASSPSGRSTDTQYF.

For this clone: This sample also contains other DNA sequences that code for the same CDR3. CDR3 in amino acids: CASSWGQGTSTDTQYF. CDR3 in DNA: TGCGCCAGCAGCTGGGGACAGGGAACCAGCACAGATACGCAGTATTTT. The chain uses TRBV5-1 and TRBJ2-3; 9 bases are shared with TRBD1. The CDR3 loop spans 16 amino acids. The V segment lost 3 bases and the J segment 0 bases; nucleotides outside the gene matches: 5. Looked up from germline, CDR1 is SGHRS and CDR2 is YFSETQ.

The chain joins TRBV5-1 to TRBJ2-3; 8 bases agree with TRBD2. CDR1 and CDR2 from the germline V gene are SGHRS and YFSETQ. This CDR3 has 16 residues. The V and J ends lost 3 bases and 3 bases, in that order; junction bases with no gene match: 9. For the CDR3, the DNA is TGCGCCAGCAGCTCTGGACTAGCCGTAGGAACAGATACGCAGTATTTT. It encodes CASSSGLAVGTDTQYF. The full variable domain, rest sourced from reference TRBV5-1 and TRBJ2-3, is KAGVTQTPRYLIKTRGQQVTLSCSPISGHRSVSWYQQTPGQGLQFLFEYFSETQRNKGNFPGRFSGRQFSNSRSEMNVSTLELGDSALYLCASSSGLAVGTDTQYFGPGTRLTVL.

This chain links TRBV13 with TRBJ2-1, with D unresolved. Trimming took off 1 base at V and 9 bases at J, with 19 bases between the two ends. This CDR3 is built from 16 residues. Germline CDR1 and CDR2: PRHDT and FYEKMQ (reference sequence). CDR3 coding DNA: TGTGCCAGCAGCTTAGCAGGCAACGCTGTACAAGGTGAGCAGTTCTTC. It yields the protein CASSLAGNAVQGEQFF.

The chain links TRBV6-5 to TRBJ2-1; perhaps D is TRBD1 or TRBD2 (5 bases each). The germline V gene encodes CDR1 MNHEY and CDR2 SVGAGI. The CDR3 is made up of 15 amino acids. The V end was cut by 0 bases, the J end by 7 bases, with 13 bases between. Here the CDR3 reads CASSYSIGAMNEQFF. CDR3 DNA: TGTGCCAGCAGTTACTCGATCGGGGCAATGAATGAGCAGTTCTTC.

The chain is built from TRBV30 and TRBJ2-1, with 12 bases matching TRBD2. Unmatched junction bases numbered 13, after V lost 7 bases and J lost 9 bases. The CDR3 extends over 15 amino acids. From germline, CDR1 is GTSNPN and CDR2 SVGIG (reference sequence). Here the CDR3 reads CASLRTSGMGGEQFF. CDR3 coding DNA: TGTGCCTCCTTAAGGACTAGCGGGATGGGAGGTGAGCAGTTCTTC.

The rearrangement links TRBV18 to TRBJ2-6; D not certain. The CDR3 loop spans 14 amino acids. From germline, CDR1 is KGHSH and CDR2 LQKENI. The V end lost 1 base, the J end lost 3 bases, and 4 bases lay between the germline ends. The CDR3 coding sequence is TGTGCCAGCTCACCACTTCGTGGGGCCAACGTCCTGACTTTC. It codes for CASSPLRGANVLTF.

The chain links TRBV6-1 to TRBJ1-1; D remains unclear. V shed 4 bases and J shed 3 bases, with 9 bases lying between them. CDR1 is MNHNS and CDR2 is SASEGT in the germline V gene. The CDR3 extends over 13 amino acids. The CDR3 protein is CASSAFEDTEAFF. In DNA form, the CDR3 reads TGTGCCAGCAGTGCGTTTGAGGACACTGAAGCTTTCTTT.

V usage is TRBV5-6 and J usage is TRBJ2-1; D is possibly TRBD1 (6 bases). Looked up from germline, CDR1 is SGHDT and CDR2 is YYEEEE. The germline V and J ends were trimmed by 3 bases and 2 bases, with 15 bases remaining between them. CDR3 length equals 16 residues. The CDR3 is CASSWDKGNTYNEQFF. CDR3 in DNA: TGTGCCAGCAGCTGGGACAAGGGAAACACCTACAATGAGCAGTTCTTC.

The chain is built from TRBV19 and TRBJ2-5; D is perhaps TRBD1 (6 bases). The CDR3 contains 15 residues. CDR1 is LNHDA and CDR2 is SQIVND in the germline V gene (reference sequence). The germline V and J ends were trimmed by 4 bases and 5 bases, with 17 bases remaining between them. CDR3 in amino acids: CASSTRDIQRETQYF. Here the CDR3 DNA reads TGTGCCAGTAGTACTCGGGACATACAGAGGGAGACCCAGTACTTC.

As regards this clone: This sample includes further DNA sequences coding for the same CDR3. The gene calls are TRBV4-1 and TRBJ1-4; D remains ambiguous. The V end was cut by 2 bases, the J end by 0 bases, with 7 bases between. Looked up from germline, CDR1 is MGHRA and CDR2 is YSYEKL. There are 15 residues in the CDR3. The CDR3 DNA follows: TGCGCCAGCAGCCAATGGGGTGCAACTAATGAAAAACTGTTTTTT. Translating it yields CASSQWGATNEKLFF.

The J gene is TRBJ2-7, the V gene TRBV2, with TRBD1 identical over 7 bases. J lost 2 bases, V lost 5 bases, and 9 bases had no gene match. The CDR3 spans 15 residues. Germline lookup yields CDR1 SNHLY and CDR2 FYNNEI. CDR3 nucleotides: TGTGCCAGCAGTCGGACCGGGACAGCAACCTACGAGCAGTACTTC. Translating it yields CASSRTGTATYEQYF.

This sequence joins TRBV2 and TRBJ2-1; TRBD1 aligns across 9 bases. The CDR3 runs 15 residues. V shed 1 base and J 8 bases; nucleotides not matched to a gene: 6. CDR1 SNHLY and CDR2 FYNNEI come from the germline V gene. CDR3 protein: CASSEGGTGSHEQFF. As DNA, the CDR3 is TGTGCCAGCAGTGAAGGGGGGACAGGGTCCCATGAGCAGTTCTTC.

The gene calls are TRBV7-9 and TRBJ2-7; 8 bases align to TRBD1. Germline V gene data show CDR1 as SEHNR and CDR2 as FQNEAQ (reference sequence). V lost 5 bases to trimming and J lost 3 bases; unmatched junction nucleotides: 12. The CDR3 extends over 16 amino acids. The CDR3: CASSLPPGTGNYEQYF. The CDR3 DNA sequence: TGTGCCAGCAGCCTGCCCCCAGGGACAGGCAACTACGAGCAGTACTTC.

Note on this clone: The sample has other DNA sequences that encode this CDR3 too. The chain is built from TRBV27 and TRBJ2-3; unclear D gene. Germline lookup yields CDR1 MNHEY and CDR2 SMNVEV (reference sequence). The V end lost 3 bases, the J end lost 4 bases, and 8 bases lay between the germline ends. The CDR3 length is 13 residues. The DNA of the CDR3 is TGTGCCAGCAGTTTTCTAGGTGCAGATACGCAGTATTTT. It is translated as CASSFLGADTQYF.

The CDR3 region is CASSVEHGPGAYEQYF. Written as DNA, the CDR3 is TGTGCCAGCAGCGTAGAACATGGGCCAGGGGCATACGAGCAGTACTTC. The rearrangement joins TRBV9 to TRBJ2-7; a possible D gene is TRBD1 (6 bases). Trimming removed 0 bases at V and 4 bases at J, with 17 bases between. The V gene's germline CDR1 is SGDLS and CDR2 YYNGEE. The CDR3 is made up of 16 amino acids.

This clone was seen a single time. The gene calls are TRBV15 and TRBJ2-1; 8 bases are a match to TRBD2. The V and J ends lost 0 bases and 0 bases, in that order; junction bases with no gene match: 4. This CDR3 has 17 amino acids. Germline V gene sequence: CDR1 LNHNV, CDR2 YYDKDF (reference sequence). CDR3 nucleotides: TGTGCCACCAGCAGAGATCTCGCGGGAGGCTCCTACAATGAGCAGTTCTTC. Its translation: CATSRDLAGGSYNEQFF.

V gene TRBV7-2 combines with J gene TRBJ2-2; D may be TRBD1 or TRBD2 (5 bases each). The V end was cut by 4 bases, the J end by 2 bases, with 14 bases between. The germline V gene encodes CDR1 SGHTA and CDR2 FQGNSA. There are 16 residues in the CDR3. The CDR3 coding sequence is TGTGCCAGCAGCTCGGCCGGGACGGCAAACACCGGGGAGCTGTTTTTT. As protein: CASSSAGTANTGELFF.

This CDR3 reads CASSSPSGPYEQYF. As DNA, the CDR3 is TGTGCCAGCAGCAGTCCTAGCGGTCCCTACGAGCAGTACTTC. The genes are TRBV7-2 and TRBJ2-7; 7 nucleotides align to TRBD2. The germline gives CDR1 SGHTA, CDR2 FQGNSA. CDR3 length equals 14 residues. The V and J ends lost 5 bases and 2 bases, in that order; junction bases with no gene match: 6. The full variable domain, rest sourced from reference TRBV7-2 and TRBJ2-7, is GAGVSQSPSNKVTEKGKDVELRCDPISGHTALYWYRQSLGQGLEFLIYFQGNSAPDKSGLPSDRFSAERTGGSVSTLTIQRTQQEDSAVYLCASSSPSGPYEQYFGPGTRLTVT.

As to this clone: Other DNA sequences in this sample translate to the same CDR3. The chain employs TRBV12-5 and TRBJ2-7; tentative D call: TRBD2 (5 bases). V lost 3 bases and J lost 7, with 7 bases in between. Germline CDR1 reads LGHNT; CDR2 reads FRNRAP. The CDR3 extends over 11 amino acids. The CDR3 bases are TGTGCTAGTGGTTTCGGCGGGGAGCAGTACTTC. Translated: CASGFGGEQYF.

The gene calls are TRBV25-1 and TRBJ1-1; no clear D gene. Germline loops: CDR1 MGHDK, CDR2 SYGVNS. V shed 5 bases and J shed 8 bases, with 21 bases lying between them. CDR3 length equals 15 residues. DNA of the CDR3: TGTGCCAGCAGTATCGTGGAGTTGGCTGGTGAAGAAGCTTTCTTT. Its protein product is CASSIVELAGEEAFF.

The chain uses TRBV5-1 and TRBJ2-2; D not certain. V shed 4 bases and J shed 0 bases, with 16 bases lying between them. This CDR3 region has 17 residues. Germline-derived CDR1 and CDR2 are SGHRS and YFSETQ. The CDR3 sequence: CASSLIGLGTNTGELFF. DNA of the CDR3: TGCGCCAGCAGCCTGATCGGCCTGGGAACGAACACCGGGGAGCTGTTTTTT.

The chain combines TRBV11-2 with TRBJ2-1; 8 bases fit TRBD1. CDR1 and CDR2 (germline): SGHAT, FQNNGV. V dropped 5 bases and J dropped 0; count of bases not matched to a gene: 6. CDR3 length: 16 residues. The CDR3: CASSPTGALSYNEQFF. The CDR3 nucleotides read TGTGCCAGCAGCCCGACAGGGGCCCTCTCCTACAATGAGCAGTTCTTC. The full variable domain, rest sourced from reference TRBV11-2 and TRBJ2-1, is EAGVAQSPRYKIIEKRQSVAFWCNPISGHATLYWYQQILGQGPKLLIQFQNNGVVDDSQLPKDRFSAERLKGVDSTLKIQPAKLEDSAVYLCASSPTGALSYNEQFFGPGTRLTVL.

Concerning this clone: The same CDR3 is also encoded by other DNA sequences in this sample. DNA for the CDR3: TGTGCCATCAGGGGCCTAAACACCGGGGAGCTGTTTTTT. This gives the protein CAIRGLNTGELFF. V usage is TRBV10-3 and J usage is TRBJ2-2, with unresolved D. V lost 6 bases, J lost 2 bases, and 7 bases lay in between. The CDR3 is made up of 13 amino acids. The germline V gene has CDR1 ENHRY and CDR2 SYGVKD.

About this clone itself: Other DNA variants within this sample encode the same CDR3. In DNA form, the CDR3 reads TGCAGTGCCTCTTATGGCTACACCTTC. This sequence encodes CSASYGYTF. V is TRBV20-1 and J is TRBJ1-2; D unresolved. V lost 6 bases to trimming and J lost 5 bases, with 4 bases between them. The CDR3 consists of 9 residues. The V gene's germline CDR1 is DFQATT and CDR2 SNEGSKA (reference sequence).